The next 7 T cell receptor beta chains were all read from a single sample in a study of glioma-infiltrating T cells. Amplification of TCR alpha and beta CDR3 regions from RNA used iRepertoire nested multiplex PCR. TCRdb re-derived calls from the multiplex PCR reads in MiXCR, one entry per CDR3 protein. The repertoire has about 410,000 distinct CDR3 sequences, around 45% of them found once; the top ten carry 9.5% to 15%. The sample consisted of glioma tissue, nonneoplastic brain tissue, or PBMCs (not recorded which). All receptors derive from a human donor with low-grade glioma or glioblastoma, undergoing nonglioma brain surgery, or in good health (not recorded which).

This clonotype occurred a few times. The chain uses TRBV12-3 or TRBV12-4 and TRBJ2-4; D is ambiguous. Trimming removed 2 bases at V and 0 bases at J, with 5 bases between. This CDR3 is 14 amino acids long. The CDR3 DNA reads as TGTGCCAGCAGTTTACAAGTAGCCAAAAACATTCAGTACTTC. This encodes CASSLQVAKNIQYF.

Comments on this clonotype: This may stem from a read error, because a much larger clone lies one nucleotide away. The chain is built from TRBV6-5 and TRBJ2-7; D might be TRBD2 (5 bases). CDR1 is MNHEY and CDR2 is SVGAGI in the germline V gene. This CDR3 has 15 residues. V dropped 4 bases and J dropped 2 bases, with 15 bases sitting between them. The CDR3: CASSSGIPGAYEQYF. CDR3 DNA: TGTGCCAGCAGTTCCGGGATCCCCGGGGCCTACGAGCAGTACTTC.

To note about this clonotype: The conserved final phenylalanine or tryptophan is absent from the CDR3, which likely points to a read error. V usage is TRBV15 and J usage is TRBJ2-1; D remains ambiguous. Trimming took 1 base from V and 4 from J, leaving 2 bases between them. From germline, CDR1 is LNHNV and CDR2 YYDKDF (reference sequence). The CDR3 length is 12 residues. CDR3 coding DNA: TGTGCCACCAGCAGAGCTTACAATGAGCAGTTCTTA. Protein: CATSRAYNEQFL.

This clonotype was recorded a few times. This sequence joins TRBV12-5 and TRBJ2-3; tentatively, D is TRBD1 (5 bases). Germline CDR1 is LGHNT and CDR2 is FRNRAP. The V end was cut by 1 base, the J end by 4 bases, with 9 bases between. This CDR3 has 14 amino acids. In DNA, the CDR3 is TGTGCTAGTGGTTTGGGCCTACAGGCAGATACGCAGTATTTT. Encoded protein: CASGLGLQADTQYF.

This clonotype was detected ten times or more. This chain connects TRBV6-1 to TRBJ2-6; D is possibly TRBD1 or TRBD2 (5 bases each). CDR1 MNHNS and CDR2 SASEGT come from the germline V gene. Trimming pared 4 bases from V and 1 base from J, leaving 23 bases between. CDR3 length equals 20 residues. Here the CDR3 reads CASSAFGQGVSASGANVLTF. The CDR3 nucleotides read TGTGCCAGCAGTGCCTTCGGTCAGGGAGTATCTGCTTCTGGGGCCAACGTCCTGACTTTC.

CDR3 residues: CSVGGGGSYEQYF. The CDR3 bases are TGCAGCGTTGGGGGAGGGGGCTCCTACGAGCAGTACTTC. The V and J genes are TRBV29-1 and TRBJ2-7; possibly TRBD2 for D (7 bases). This CDR3 has 13 residues. The germline V gene encodes CDR1 SQVTM and CDR2 ANQGSEA. The V gene lost 4 bases and the J gene lost 0 bases, with 10 bases spanning the gap.

This clonotype was detected many times. The chain recombines TRBV6-2 or TRBV6-3 with TRBJ2-3; D remains unclear. Trimming shortened V by 2 bases and J by 6 bases, and 6 bases separated the two germline ends. The CDR3 has 12 amino acids. The germline gives CDR1 MNHEY, CDR2 SVGEGT. The CDR3 loop reads CASSYAGDTQYF. The CDR3 region has the DNA TGTGCCAGCAGTTACGCCGGGGATACGCAGTATTTT.